These 20 T cell receptor beta chains originate from one sample sequenced in a study of cytotoxic CD8 clonotypes in ibrutinib-treated CLL. Libraries were prepared by immunoSEQ multiplex PCR; TCRdb keeps only in-frame clonotypes and omits some of them. In the table there are under 150,000 clones, under 95% of which are singletons. Sequenced here: PBMCs, sampled after 12 months of ibrutinib treatment. All receptors derive from a human donor with chronic lymphocytic leukemia.

The genes are TRBV7-6 and TRBJ2-1; D gene unclear. Looked up from germline, CDR1 is SGHVS and CDR2 is FNYEAQ. V was trimmed by 3 bases and J by 3 bases, leaving 3 bases between them. The CDR3 loop spans 12 amino acids. CDR3 nucleotides: TGTGCCAGCAGCTTCGACTACAATGAGCAGTTCTTC. It encodes CASSFDYNEQFF.

The chain is built from TRBV4-3 and TRBJ1-1; unclear D gene. The CDR3 extends over 16 amino acids. Trimming took off 2 bases at V and 3 bases at J, with 16 bases between the two ends. Germline CDR1 is LGHNA and CDR2 is YSLEER. The CDR3 protein is CASSQSLDRLDTEAFF. The CDR3 DNA reads TGCGCCAGCAGCCAAAGTCTAGACCGCCTAGACACTGAAGCTTTCTTT.

The genes are TRBV18 and TRBJ2-7; TRBD1 matches at 10 bases. V trimming: 5 bases; J trimming: 1 base; junction bases outside the gene matches: 5. CDR1 and CDR2 from the germline V gene are KGHSH and LQKENI. CDR3 length equals 15 residues. The CDR3, as DNA: TGTGCCAGCTCATTCCCGGGACAGGGGTCCTACGAGCAGTACTTC. The encoded protein is CASSFPGQGSYEQYF.

J is TRBJ1-2 and V is TRBV5-6; 7 positions match TRBD1. The CDR3 consists of 16 residues. J lost 2 bases, V lost 2 bases, and 9 bases had no gene match. The V gene's germline CDR1 is SGHDT and CDR2 YYEEEE. Here the CDR3 reads CASSLDSLGGNYGYTF. For the CDR3, the DNA is TGTGCCAGCAGCTTAGACAGTCTAGGGGGCAACTATGGCTACACCTTC. Together with reference TRBV5-6 and TRBJ1-2, the CDR3 gives the full variable domain: DAGVTQSPTHLIKTRGQQVTLRCSPKSGHDTVSWYQQALGQGPQFIFQYYEEEERQRGNFPDRFSGHQFPNYSSELNVNALLLGDSALYLCASSLDSLGGNYGYTFGSGTRLTVV.

This chain links TRBV29-1 with TRBJ2-1, with 9 nucleotides matching TRBD2. Trimming took 2 bases from V and 10 from J; bases not matched to a gene: 12. There are 15 residues in the CDR3. Germline V gene data show CDR1 as SQVTM and CDR2 as ANQGSEA. This CDR3 is CSVELRLAVLGEQFF. CDR3 DNA sequence: TGCAGCGTTGAACTTCGACTAGCGGTCCTAGGGGAGCAGTTCTTC.

V usage is TRBV5-1 and J usage is TRBJ1-5, with TRBD1 identical over 7 bases. Germline assignment: CDR1 SGHRS and CDR2 YFSETQ. The CDR3 contains 17 residues. V lost 0 bases, J lost 7 bases, and 13 bases stayed unmatched. CDR3 loop: CASSLAPIGDSEQPQHF. CDR3 coding DNA: TGCGCCAGCAGCTTGGCGCCTATTGGGGACAGTGAACAGCCCCAGCATTTT. Complete variable domain (other parts from reference TRBV5-1 and TRBJ1-5): KAGVTQTPRYLIKTRGQQVTLSCSPISGHRSVSWYQQTPGQGLQFLFEYFSETQRNKGNFPGRFSGRQFSNSRSEMNVSTLELGDSALYLCASSLAPIGDSEQPQHFGDGTRLSIL.

The chain links TRBV25-1 to TRBJ1-1; D is undetermined. V was pared by 6 bases and J by 7 bases, with 9 bases between. The length of the CDR3 is 11 residues. Germline lookup yields CDR1 MGHDK and CDR2 SYGVNS. DNA for the CDR3: TGTGCCAGCAGGGGAGGATATGAAGCTTTCTTT. Amino acid sequence: CASRGGYEAFF.

This chain links TRBV28 with TRBJ1-5; the D gene is possibly TRBD1 (5 bases). Between the trimmed V and J ends, which lost 6 bases and 2 bases, there was a span of 14 bases. This CDR3 has 15 residues. The germline V gene has CDR1 MDHEN and CDR2 SYDVKM. The DNA of the CDR3 is TGTGCCAGCAGAAGGCAGGGCACTGGCAATCAGCCCCAGCATTTT. Protein: CASRRQGTGNQPQHF.

The CDR3 nucleotides read TGTGCTAGTGGTCTGGAGTACAATGAGCAGTTCTTC. Protein sequence: CASGLEYNEQFF. The chain is built from TRBV12-5 and TRBJ2-1; no definite D call. Germline-derived CDR1 and CDR2 are LGHNT and FRNRAP. The length of the CDR3 is 12 residues. The germline V and J ends were trimmed by 5 bases and 4 bases, with 6 bases remaining between them.

The chain recombines TRBV5-1 with TRBJ1-4; a possible D gene is TRBD1 (5 bases). The CDR3 length is 14 residues. Germline V gene sequence: CDR1 SGHRS, CDR2 YFSETQ. Trimming removed 5 bases from V and 2 bases from J, with 10 bases in between. The CDR3, as DNA: TGCGCCAGCAGACAAGACAGCACTAATGAAAAACTGTTTTTT. Encoded protein: CASRQDSTNEKLFF.

The CDR3 DNA is TGCGCCAGCAGTCTAGCGGGAAGCGAGCCCGGTACGCAGTATTTT. Amino acids: CASSLAGSEPGTQYF. J is TRBJ2-3 and V is TRBV5-1, with TRBD2 matching over 9 bases. Germline trimming cut 5 bases from V and 8 bases from J; bases unmatched to any gene: 12. CDR1 is SGHRS and CDR2 is YFSETQ in the germline V gene. This CDR3 comprises 15 residues.

The chain employs TRBV28 and TRBJ2-7, with 13 bases that match TRBD2. With V trimmed by 5 bases and J by 2 bases, 3 bases remained unmatched. This CDR3 region has 15 residues. Germline-derived CDR1 and CDR2 are MDHEN and SYDVKM. CDR3 residues: CASSHGLAGAYEQYF. CDR3 sequence (DNA): TGTGCCAGCAGTCACGGACTAGCGGGGGCCTACGAGCAGTACTTC.

The sample holds a few counts of this clone. The V and J genes are TRBV7-8 and TRBJ1-5, with D possibly being TRBD1 (5 bases). The CDR3 loop spans 17 amino acids. The germline V and J ends were trimmed by 1 base and 6 bases, with 19 bases remaining between them. Germline CDR1 is SGHVS and CDR2 is FQNEAQ. This chain's CDR3 is CASSLVATQGVGQPQHF. In DNA form, the CDR3 reads TGTGCCAGCAGCTTAGTTGCCACCCAGGGAGTAGGTCAGCCCCAGCATTTT. Complete variable domain (other parts from reference TRBV7-8 and TRBJ1-5): GAGVSQSPRYKVAKRGQDVALRCDPISGHVSLFWYQQALGQGPEFLTYFQNEAQLDKSGLPSDRFFAERPEGSVSTLKIQRTQQEDSAVYLCASSLVATQGVGQPQHFGDGTRLSIL.

This clone has only one observation. The chain has TRBV30 and TRBJ1-5; possible D gene TRBD1, 6 bases. This CDR3 has 14 residues. Germline V CDR1 and CDR2: GTSNPN, SVGIG (reference sequence). V was pared by 5 bases and J by 5 bases, with 16 bases between. In nucleotides, the CDR3 is TGTGCCTGGGCTACGGACAGCAGTGATCAGCCCCAGCATTTT. This encodes CAWATDSSDQPQHF.

There are a few counts of this clone. The chain couples TRBV10-1 to TRBJ2-7; D is uncertain. Germline lookup yields CDR1 WNHNN and CDR2 SYGVQD (reference sequence). Trimming took off 3 bases at V and 0 bases at J, with 6 bases between the two ends. The CDR3 is 13 residues long. CDR3 bases: TGCGCCAGCAGTGAAGCAGGCTCCTACGAGCAGTACTTC. This codes for CASSEAGSYEQYF.

V is TRBV7-2 and J is TRBJ2-7; TRBD2 might be the D (6 bases). Trimming removed 1 base at V and 4 bases at J, with 14 bases between. Germline V lookup: CDR1 SGHTA, CDR2 FQGNSA. The CDR3 spans 15 residues. The CDR3 nucleotides are TGTGCCAGCAGCTTAGGATGGGGGGAATCGTACGAGCAGTACTTC. This codes for CASSLGWGESYEQYF.

The chain links TRBV28 to TRBJ2-3; weak D call: TRBD2 (6 bases). Germline CDR1 is MDHEN and CDR2 is SYDVKM. CDR3 length equals 15 residues. Trimming took off 3 bases at V and 1 base at J, with 11 bases between the two ends. The CDR3 spells CASSFGSGGTDTQYF. DNA for the CDR3: TGTGCCAGCAGTTTCGGCTCGGGGGGCACAGATACGCAGTATTTT.

Of note for this clone: A read error may produce the germline difference seen at one junction end. This chain joins TRBV27 and TRBJ2-1; no reliable D call. CDR3 length equals 14 residues. Germline CDR1 reads MNHEY; CDR2 reads SMNVEV (reference sequence). DNA for the CDR3: TGTGCCAGCAGTTTTTATTCGGGTATCAATGAGCGGTTCTTC. It yields the protein CASSFYSGINERFF.

A word on this clone: One junction end does not reproduce the germline sequence, and a read error may be involved. This chain joins TRBV7-8 and TRBJ1-5; 9 bases fit TRBD1. This CDR3 is built from 16 residues. Germline lookup yields CDR1 SGHVS and CDR2 FQNEAQ. Here the CDR3 reads CASSLAGQGWDQPQHF. CDR3 DNA: TGTGCCAGCAGCCTAGCGGGACAGGGATGGGATCAGCCCCAGCATTTT.

The chain joins TRBV19 to TRBJ1-5; D remains unclear. V lost 3 bases to trimming and J lost 4 bases, with 10 bases between them. The CDR3 is made up of 14 amino acids. The germline V gene has CDR1 LNHDA and CDR2 SQIVND (reference sequence). The DNA of the CDR3 is TGTGCCAGTAGTATTCGGGCATTAAATCAGCCCCAGCATTTT. This translates into CASSIRALNQPQHF.